This T cell receptor (beta chain) emerged from a study of CD4 T cells in relation to SARS-CoV-2 and coronaviruses. This table comes from immunoSEQ multiplex PCR, and its TCRdb copy is limited to in-frame clones, with some not included. The table lists 35,000 to 40,000 clones, approximately 83% of them singletons. As for this clone: A read error may account for a junction end that differs from germline.

The germline V gene encodes CDR1 MNHNY and CDR2 SVGAGI (reference sequence). The CDR3 has 11 residues. The chain links TRBV6-6 to TRBJ2-5; the match to TRBD2 covers 8 bases. The sequencing input was memory CD4+ T cells from PBMCs. The receptor was isolated from an adult with COVID-19. CDR3 protein: CASSLGGSGNF. The CDR3 nucleotides read TGTGCCAGCTCCCTGGGGGGTAGCGGGAACTTC.